A single sample is the source of the 4 T cell receptor beta chains below, sequenced in a study of beta chain features in type 1 diabetes. What was sequenced were expressed TCRB transcripts, since all of the isolated RNA had been reverse transcribed. TCRdb keeps only in-frame clones here, not all; method: immunoSEQ multiplex PCR. Of some 150,000 clones detected, about 7% appear once; the ten largest clones hold roughly 1.4%. Sequenced: central memory CD4+ T cells from blood. These receptors were collected from a woman under 40 in good health.

This clone occurred a few times. The J gene is TRBJ1-1, the V gene TRBV7-2; D possibly corresponds to TRBD1 (5 bases). Germline V gene data show CDR1 as SGHTA and CDR2 as FQGNSA. The germline V and J ends were trimmed by 5 bases and 8 bases, with 18 bases remaining between them. This CDR3 is built from 14 residues. CDR3 sequence (DNA): TGTGCCAGCAGCCAAGTAGGGGTATCACCCGAAGCTTTCTTT. Translated: CASSQVGVSPEAFF.

V is TRBV28 and J is TRBJ2-1; D is ambiguous. V was trimmed by 3 bases and J by 6 bases, leaving 12 bases between them. Per germline, CDR1 MDHEN and CDR2 SYDVKM. The CDR3 covers 14 residues. As DNA, the CDR3 is TGTGCCAGCAGTTTCCCCGCGGCCGGCAATGAGCAGTTCTTC. Translated, it gives CASSFPAAGNEQFF.

This chain uses TRBV19 with TRBJ2-1; 7 bases line up with TRBD2. Germline CDR1 reads LNHDA; CDR2 reads SQIVND (reference sequence). V was pared by 3 bases and J by 0 bases, with 14 bases of the junction left unmatched. CDR3 length: 19 residues. This CDR3 is CASSMVFGASGSSYNEQFF. The CDR3 region has the DNA TGTGCCAGTAGTATGGTTTTCGGGGCTAGCGGTAGCTCCTACAATGAGCAGTTCTTC.

This clone showed up just a few times. The chain is built from TRBV28 and TRBJ2-1; TRBD2 agrees at 13 bases. V dropped 6 bases and J dropped 11; count of bases not matched to a gene: 10. The CDR3 sequence is 15 residues long. Germline values: CDR1 MDHEN, CDR2 SYDVKM. The CDR3 loop is CASRTVGLAGAKQFF. CDR3 nucleotide sequence: TGTGCCAGCAGGACCGTCGGACTAGCGGGAGCCAAGCAGTTCTTC.